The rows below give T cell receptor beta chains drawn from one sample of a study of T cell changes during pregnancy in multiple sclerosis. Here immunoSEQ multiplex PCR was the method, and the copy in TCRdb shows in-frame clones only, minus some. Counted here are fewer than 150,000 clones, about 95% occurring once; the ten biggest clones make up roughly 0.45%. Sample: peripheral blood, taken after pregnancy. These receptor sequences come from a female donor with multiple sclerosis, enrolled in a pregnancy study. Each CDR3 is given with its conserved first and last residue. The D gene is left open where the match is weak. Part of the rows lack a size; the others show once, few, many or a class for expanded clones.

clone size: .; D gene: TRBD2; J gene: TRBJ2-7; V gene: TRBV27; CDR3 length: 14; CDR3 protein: CASSLMRGAGEQYF; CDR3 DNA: TGTGCCAGCAGTTTAATGCGGGGGGCGGGCGAGCAGTACTTC
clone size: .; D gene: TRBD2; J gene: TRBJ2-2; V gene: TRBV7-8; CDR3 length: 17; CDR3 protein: CASSLAGALPLGGELFF; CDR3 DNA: TGTGCCAGCAGCCTAGCGGGAGCCCTCCCCCTTGGCGGGGAGCTGTTTTTT
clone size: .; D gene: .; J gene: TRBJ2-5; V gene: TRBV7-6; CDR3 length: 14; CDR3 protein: CASSGDRIQETQYF; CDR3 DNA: TGTGCCAGCAGCGGTGACAGGATCCAAGAGACCCAGTACTTC
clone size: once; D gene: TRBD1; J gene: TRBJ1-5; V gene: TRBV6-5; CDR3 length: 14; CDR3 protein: CASSYGTGDQPQHF; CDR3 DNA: TGTGCCAGCAGTTACGGGACAGGGGACCAGCCCCAGCATTTT
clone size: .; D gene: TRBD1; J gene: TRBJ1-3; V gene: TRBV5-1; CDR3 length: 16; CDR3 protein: CASSLGGLSSGNTIYF; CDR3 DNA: TGCGCCAGCAGCTTAGGGGGCCTCAGCTCTGGAAACACCATATATTTT
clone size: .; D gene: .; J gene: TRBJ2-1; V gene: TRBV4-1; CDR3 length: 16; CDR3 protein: CASSLRVGGSYNEQFF; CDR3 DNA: TGCGCCAGCAGCCTCAGGGTCGGCGGCTCCTACAATGAGCAGTTCTTC
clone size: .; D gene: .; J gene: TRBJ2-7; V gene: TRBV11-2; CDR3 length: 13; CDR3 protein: CASSLNRAYEQYF; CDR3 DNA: TGTGCCAGCAGCTTAAACAGGGCCTACGAGCAGTACTTC
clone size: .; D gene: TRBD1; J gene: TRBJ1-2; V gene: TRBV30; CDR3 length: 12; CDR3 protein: CAWRPGQRGYTF; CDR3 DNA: TGTGCCTGGAGACCGGGACAGCGAGGCTACACCTTC
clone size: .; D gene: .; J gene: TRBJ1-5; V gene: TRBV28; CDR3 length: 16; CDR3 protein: CASSLAGGSASRPQHF; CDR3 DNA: TGTGCCAGCAGTTTGGCCGGGGGTTCGGCCTCCCGGCCCCAGCATTTT
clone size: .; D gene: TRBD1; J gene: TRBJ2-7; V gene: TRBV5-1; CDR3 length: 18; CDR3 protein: CASSTLTGGLGSSYEQYF; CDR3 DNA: TGCGCCAGCAGCACCCTGACAGGGGGTTTGGGAAGCTCCTACGAGCAGTACTTC
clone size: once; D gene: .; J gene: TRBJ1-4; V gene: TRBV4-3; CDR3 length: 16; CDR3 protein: CASSRAIGATNEKLFF; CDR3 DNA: TGCGCCAGCAGCCGGGCTATCGGGGCAACTAATGAAAAACTGTTTTTT
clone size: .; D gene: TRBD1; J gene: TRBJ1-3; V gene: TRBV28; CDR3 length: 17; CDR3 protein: CASSLPTGMGSGNTIYF; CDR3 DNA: TGTGCCAGCAGTCTACCGACAGGGATGGGTTCTGGAAACACCATATATTTT
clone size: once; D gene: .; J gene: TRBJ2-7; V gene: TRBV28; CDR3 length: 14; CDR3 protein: CASSLGQFFHEQYF; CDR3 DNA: TGTGCCAGCAGTTTAGGGCAGTTTTTTCACGAGCAGTACTTC
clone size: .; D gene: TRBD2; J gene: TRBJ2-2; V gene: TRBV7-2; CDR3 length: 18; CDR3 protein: CASSPTRGLAGGTGELFF; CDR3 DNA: TGTGCCAGCAGCCCCACCCGGGGGCTAGCGGGAGGCACCGGGGAGCTGTTTTTT
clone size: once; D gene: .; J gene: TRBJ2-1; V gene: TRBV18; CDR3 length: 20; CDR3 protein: CASSPLRPGERVAVYNEQFF; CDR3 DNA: TGTGCCAGCTCCCCTCTTAGACCCGGAGAAAGGGTAGCGGTCTACAATGAGCAGTTCTTC
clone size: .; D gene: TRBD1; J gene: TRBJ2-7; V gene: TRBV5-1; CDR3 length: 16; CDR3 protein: CASSLALRDRDYEQYF; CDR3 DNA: TGCGCCAGCAGCTTGGCCCTCCGGGACAGGGACTACGAGCAGTACTTC
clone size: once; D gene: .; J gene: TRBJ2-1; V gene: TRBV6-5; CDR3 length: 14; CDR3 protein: CASSYGPVGNEQFF; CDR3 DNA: TGTGCCAGCAGTTACGGGCCGGTCGGCAATGAGCAGTTCTTC
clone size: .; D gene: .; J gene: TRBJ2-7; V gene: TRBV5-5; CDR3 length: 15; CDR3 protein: CASSLVGGFRYEQYF; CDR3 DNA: TGTGCCAGCAGCTTGGTTGGCGGGTTTCGGTACGAGCAGTACTTC
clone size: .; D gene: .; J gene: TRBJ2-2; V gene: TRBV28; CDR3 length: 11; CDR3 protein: CASQGTGELFF; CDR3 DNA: TGTGCCAGCCAGGGCACCGGGGAGCTGTTTTTT
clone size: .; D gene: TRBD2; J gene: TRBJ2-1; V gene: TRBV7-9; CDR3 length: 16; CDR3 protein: CASSGIPSGSLYEQFF; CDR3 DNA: TGTGCCAGCAGCGGGATCCCTAGCGGGAGTTTATATGAGCAGTTCTTC
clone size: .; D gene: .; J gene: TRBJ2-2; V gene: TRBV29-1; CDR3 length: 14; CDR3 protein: CSVASGTWSGELFF; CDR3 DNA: TGCAGCGTTGCAAGCGGGACATGGAGCGGGGAGCTGTTTTTT
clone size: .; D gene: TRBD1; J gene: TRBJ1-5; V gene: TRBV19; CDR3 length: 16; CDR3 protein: CASSMGGTGENQPQHF; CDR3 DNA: TGTGCCAGTAGTATGGGCGGGACAGGAGAAAATCAGCCCCAGCATTTT
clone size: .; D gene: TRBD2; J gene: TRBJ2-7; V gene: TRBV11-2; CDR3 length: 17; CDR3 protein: CASSLQASSGNRYEQYF; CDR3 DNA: TGTGCCAGCAGTCTCCAAGCTTCAAGCGGGAATCGCTACGAGCAGTACTTC
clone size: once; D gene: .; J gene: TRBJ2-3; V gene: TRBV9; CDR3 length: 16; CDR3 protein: CASSKENGDYTDTQYF; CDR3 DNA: TGTGCCAGCAGCAAAGAGAACGGGGATTACACAGATACGCAGTATTTT
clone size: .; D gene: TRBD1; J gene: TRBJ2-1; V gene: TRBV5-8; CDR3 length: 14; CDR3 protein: CASLPRDRGFEQFF; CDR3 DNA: TGTGCCAGCCTCCCCCGGGACAGGGGTTTTGAGCAGTTCTTC
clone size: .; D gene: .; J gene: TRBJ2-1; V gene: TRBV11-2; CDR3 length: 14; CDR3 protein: CASSPLMRANEQFF; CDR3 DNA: TGTGCCAGCAGCCCCCTTATGAGGGCCAATGAGCAGTTCTTC
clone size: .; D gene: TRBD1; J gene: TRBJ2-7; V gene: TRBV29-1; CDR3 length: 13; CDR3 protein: CSVKLGTVYEQYF; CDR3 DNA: TGCAGCGTCAAACTAGGGACAGTTTACGAGCAGTACTTC
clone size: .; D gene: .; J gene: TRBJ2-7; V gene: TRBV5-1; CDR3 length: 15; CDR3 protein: CASSLKQPISYEQYF; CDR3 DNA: TGCGCCAGCAGCTTGAAACAGCCGATCTCCTACGAGCAGTACTTC
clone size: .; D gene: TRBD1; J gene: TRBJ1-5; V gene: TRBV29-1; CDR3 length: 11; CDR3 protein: CSVDTGTGKTF; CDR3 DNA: TGCAGCGTTGATACCGGGACAGGTAAAACTTTT
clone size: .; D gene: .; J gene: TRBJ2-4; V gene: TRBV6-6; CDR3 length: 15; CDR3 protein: CASSYIERHKNIQYF; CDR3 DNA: TGTGCCAGCAGTTACATAGAGCGGCACAAAAACATTCAGTACTTC
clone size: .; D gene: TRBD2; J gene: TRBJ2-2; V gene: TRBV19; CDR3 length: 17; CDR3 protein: CASSRGLAGLPTGELFF; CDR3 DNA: TGTGCCAGTAGTAGGGGACTAGCGGGACTACCGACCGGGGAGCTGTTTTTT
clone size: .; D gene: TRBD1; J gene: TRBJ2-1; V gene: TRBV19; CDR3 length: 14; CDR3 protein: CASSISQGDNEQFF; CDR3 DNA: TGTGCCAGTAGTATAAGTCAGGGGGACAATGAGCAGTTCTTC
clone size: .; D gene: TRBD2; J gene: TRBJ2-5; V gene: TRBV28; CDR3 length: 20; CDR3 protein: CASSGEPGLAGAGPRETQYF; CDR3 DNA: TGTGCCAGCAGTGGGGAACCGGGACTAGCGGGAGCAGGTCCTCGGGAGACCCAGTACTTC
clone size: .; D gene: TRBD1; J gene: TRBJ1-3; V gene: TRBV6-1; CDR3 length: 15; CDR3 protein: CASSARGLSGNTIYF; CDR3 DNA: TGTGCCAGCAGCGCTAGGGGGCTCTCTGGAAACACCATATATTTT
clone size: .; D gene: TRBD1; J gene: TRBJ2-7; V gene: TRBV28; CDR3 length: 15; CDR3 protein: CASSPSGTGDYEQYF; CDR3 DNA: TGTGCCAGCAGTCCCTCAGGGACAGGCGACTACGAGCAGTACTTC
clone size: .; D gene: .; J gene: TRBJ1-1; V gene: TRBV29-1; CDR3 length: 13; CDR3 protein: CSVEIGGNTEAFF; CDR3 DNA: TGCAGCGTTGAAATCGGTGGGAACACTGAAGCTTTCTTT
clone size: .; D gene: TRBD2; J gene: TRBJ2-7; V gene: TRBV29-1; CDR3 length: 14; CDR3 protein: CSVSWTSGRHEQYF; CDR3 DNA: TGCAGCGTTTCTTGGACTAGCGGGAGACACGAGCAGTACTTC
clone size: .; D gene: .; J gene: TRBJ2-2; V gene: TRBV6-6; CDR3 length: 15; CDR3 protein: CASPKEGANTGELFF; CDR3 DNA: TGTGCCAGCCCAAAAGAGGGGGCGAACACCGGGGAGCTGTTTTTT
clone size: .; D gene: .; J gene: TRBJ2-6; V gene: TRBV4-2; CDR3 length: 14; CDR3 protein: CATLGFSGANVLTF; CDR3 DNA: TGTGCCACCCTAGGTTTCTCTGGGGCCAACGTCCTGACTTTC
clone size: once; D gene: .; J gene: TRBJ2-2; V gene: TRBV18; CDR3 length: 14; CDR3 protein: CASSPPPGTGELFF; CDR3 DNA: TGTGCCAGCTCACCACCCCCGGGCACCGGGGAGCTGTTTTTT
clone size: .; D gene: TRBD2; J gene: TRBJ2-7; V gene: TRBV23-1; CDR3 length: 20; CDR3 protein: CASSQETGIGTSGSSYEQYF; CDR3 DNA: TGCGCCAGCAGTCAAGAGACAGGGATCGGGACTAGCGGGAGTAGCTACGAGCAGTACTTC
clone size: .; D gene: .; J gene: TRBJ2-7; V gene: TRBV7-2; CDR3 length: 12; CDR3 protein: CASSGVEGEQYF; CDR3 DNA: TGTGCCAGTAGCGGAGTGGAGGGCGAGCAGTACTTC
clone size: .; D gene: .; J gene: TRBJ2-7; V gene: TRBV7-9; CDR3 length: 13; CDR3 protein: CASSLRENYEQYF; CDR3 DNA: TGTGCCAGCAGCTTAAGAGAAAATTACGAGCAGTACTTC
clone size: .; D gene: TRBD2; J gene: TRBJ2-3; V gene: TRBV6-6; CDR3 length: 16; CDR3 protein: CASSYGPIAGADTQYF; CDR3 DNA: TGTGCCAGCAGTTATGGGCCAATAGCGGGGGCAGATACGCAGTATTTT
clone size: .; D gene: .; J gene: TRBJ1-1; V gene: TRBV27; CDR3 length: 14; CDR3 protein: CASSFRGRNTEAFF; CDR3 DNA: TGTGCCAGCAGTTTCAGGGGCCGGAACACTGAAGCTTTCTTT
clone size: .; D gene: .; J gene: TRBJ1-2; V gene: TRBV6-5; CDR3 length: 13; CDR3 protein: CASSYVGDSGYTF; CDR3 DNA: TGTGCCAGCAGTTACGTGGGAGACTCTGGCTACACCTTC
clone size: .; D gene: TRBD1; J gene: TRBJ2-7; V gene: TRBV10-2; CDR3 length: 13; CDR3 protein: CASSEGQGHEQYF; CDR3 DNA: TGCGCCAGCAGTGAGGGACAGGGCCACGAGCAGTACTTC
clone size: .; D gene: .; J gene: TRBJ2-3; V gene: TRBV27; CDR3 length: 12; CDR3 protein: CASRWRGDTQYF; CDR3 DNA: TGTGCCAGCCGCTGGAGGGGAGATACGCAGTATTTT
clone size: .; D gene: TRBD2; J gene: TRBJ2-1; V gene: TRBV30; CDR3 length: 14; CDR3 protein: CAWSVTSGNNEQFF; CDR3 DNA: TGTGCCTGGAGTGTCACTAGCGGGAACAATGAGCAGTTCTTC
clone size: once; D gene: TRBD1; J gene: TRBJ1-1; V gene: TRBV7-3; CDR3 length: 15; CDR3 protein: CASSPRQGMNTEAFF; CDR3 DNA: TGTGCCAGCAGCCCGAGACAGGGCATGAACACTGAAGCTTTCTTT
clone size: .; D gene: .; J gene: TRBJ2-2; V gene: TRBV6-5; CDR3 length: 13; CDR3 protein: CASSYLVTGELFF; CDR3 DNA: TGTGCCAGCAGTTATTTAGTGACCGGGGAGCTGTTTTTT
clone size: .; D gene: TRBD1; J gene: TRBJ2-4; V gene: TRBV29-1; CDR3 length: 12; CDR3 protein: CSVGTGIDIQYF; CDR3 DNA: TGCAGCGTTGGGACAGGGATCGACATTCAGTACTTC
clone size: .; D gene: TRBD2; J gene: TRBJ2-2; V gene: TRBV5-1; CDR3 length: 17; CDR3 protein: CASSPRLASMGTGELFF; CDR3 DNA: TGCGCCAGCAGCCCGCGACTAGCGTCCATGGGCACCGGGGAGCTGTTTTTT
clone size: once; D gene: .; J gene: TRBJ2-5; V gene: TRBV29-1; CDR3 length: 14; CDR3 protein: CSAEGGVVRETQYF; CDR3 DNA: TGCAGCGCCGAGGGGGGGGTGGTCAGAGAGACCCAGTACTTC
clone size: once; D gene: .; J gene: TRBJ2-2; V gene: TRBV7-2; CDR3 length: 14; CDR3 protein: CASSSDTHTGELFF; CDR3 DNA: TGTGCCAGCAGCTCTGACACTCACACCGGGGAGCTGTTTTTT
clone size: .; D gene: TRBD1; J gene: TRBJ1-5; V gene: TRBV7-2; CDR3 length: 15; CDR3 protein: CASSLGNRGHQPQHF; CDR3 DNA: TGTGCCAGCAGCTTAGGAAACAGGGGCCATCAGCCCCAGCATTTT
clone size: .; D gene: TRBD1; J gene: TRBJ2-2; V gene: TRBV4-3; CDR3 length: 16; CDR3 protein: CASSPRQGSNTGELFF; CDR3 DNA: TGCGCCAGCAGCCCTCGACAGGGATCGAACACCGGGGAGCTGTTTTTT